This TCR beta chain emerged from a study of shared clonotypes between healthy human individuals. In the study overall: Researchers assigned three CD4 naive, three CD4 memory, two CD8 naive and one CD8 memory plate to each donor. Study observations and caveats: The study sampled only blood, and tissue repertoires likely differ.

Note on this clone: Its antigen is as yet unknown. This same CDR3 is encoded by further DNA sequences in the sample.

As defined, naive CD8 cells were CD45RO-negative and positively selected for CCR7, with terminally differentiated effector memory CD45RA+ cells excluded. The length of the CDR3 is 12 residues. Germline V gene lookup returns CDR1 SGHAT and CDR2 FQNNGV. Trimming shortened V by 1 base and J by 3 bases, and 4 bases separated the two germline ends. Repertoires were generated with immunoSEQ multiplex PCR, while TCRdb's copy carries only in-frame clones and drops some. The sample has around 700,000 clones, 90% to 95% seen once. The chain has TRBV11-2 and TRBJ2-7, with D uncertain. The sequence was collected from a man younger than 40 in good health. Sample: naive CD8+ T cells sorted from blood. The DNA for the CDR3 is TGTGCCAGCAGCTTAGTCGGCTACGAGCAGTACTTC. It is translated as CASSLVGYEQYF.